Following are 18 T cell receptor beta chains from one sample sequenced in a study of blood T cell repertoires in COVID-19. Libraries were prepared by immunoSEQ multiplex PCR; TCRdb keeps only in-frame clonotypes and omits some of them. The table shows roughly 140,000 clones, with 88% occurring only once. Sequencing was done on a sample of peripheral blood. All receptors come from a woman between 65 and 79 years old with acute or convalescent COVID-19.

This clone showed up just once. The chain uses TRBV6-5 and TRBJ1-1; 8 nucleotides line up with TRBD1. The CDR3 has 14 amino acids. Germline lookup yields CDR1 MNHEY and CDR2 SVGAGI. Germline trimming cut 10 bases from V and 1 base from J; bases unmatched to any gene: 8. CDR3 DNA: TGTGCCACCCAGACAGGGGCGGCGAACACTGAAGCTTTCTTT. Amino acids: CATQTGAANTEAFF.

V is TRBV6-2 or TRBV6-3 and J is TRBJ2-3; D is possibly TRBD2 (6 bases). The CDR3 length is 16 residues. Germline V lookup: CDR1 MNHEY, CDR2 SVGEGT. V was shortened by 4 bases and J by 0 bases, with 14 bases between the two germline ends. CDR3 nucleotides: TGTGCCAGCAGTTCGGCCGGACTACCCAGCACAGATACGCAGTATTTT. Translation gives CASSSAGLPSTDTQYF.

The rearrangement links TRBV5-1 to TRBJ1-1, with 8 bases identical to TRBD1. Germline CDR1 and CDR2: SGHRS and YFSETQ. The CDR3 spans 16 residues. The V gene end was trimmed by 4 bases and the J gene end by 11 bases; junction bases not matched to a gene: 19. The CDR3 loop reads CASSKTQGGQGGSAFF. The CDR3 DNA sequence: TGCGCCAGCAGCAAAACCCAAGGCGGACAGGGAGGTTCCGCTTTCTTT.

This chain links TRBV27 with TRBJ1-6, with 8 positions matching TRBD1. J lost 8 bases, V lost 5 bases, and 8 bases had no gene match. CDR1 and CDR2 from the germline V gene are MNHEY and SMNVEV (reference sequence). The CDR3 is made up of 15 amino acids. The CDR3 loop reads CASSKGQVLYSPLHF. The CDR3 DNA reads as TGTGCCAGCAGTAAGGGACAGGTTCTATATTCACCCCTCCACTTT.

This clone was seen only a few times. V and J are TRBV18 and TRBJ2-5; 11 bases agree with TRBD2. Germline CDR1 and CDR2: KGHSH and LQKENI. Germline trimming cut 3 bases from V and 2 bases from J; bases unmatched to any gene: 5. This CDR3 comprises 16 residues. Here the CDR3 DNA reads TGTGCCAGCTCACCCTGGACTAGCGGGCATCAAGAGACCCAGTACTTC. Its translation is CASSPWTSGHQETQYF.

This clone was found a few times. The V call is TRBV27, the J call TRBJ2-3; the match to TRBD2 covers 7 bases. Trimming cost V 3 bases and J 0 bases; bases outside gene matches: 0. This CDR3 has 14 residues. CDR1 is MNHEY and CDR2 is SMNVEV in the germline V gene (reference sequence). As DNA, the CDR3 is TGTGCCAGCAGTTTGCGGGGGAGCACAGATACGCAGTATTTT. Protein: CASSLRGSTDTQYF.

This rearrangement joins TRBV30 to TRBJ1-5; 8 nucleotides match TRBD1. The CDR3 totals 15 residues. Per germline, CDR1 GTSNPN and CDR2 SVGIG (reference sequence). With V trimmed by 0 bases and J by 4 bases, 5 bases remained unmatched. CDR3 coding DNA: TGTGCCTGGAGTGTACGGACAGGGCTAAATCAGCCCCAGCATTTT. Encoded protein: CAWSVRTGLNQPQHF.

As DNA, the CDR3 is TGTGCCAGCAGTCGAGTCCCTATCAATCAGCCCCAGCATTTT. It is translated as CASSRVPINQPQHF. V is TRBV6-5 and J is TRBJ1-5; D uncertain. This CDR3 contains 14 residues. The V gene's germline CDR1 is MNHEY and CDR2 SVGAGI. V lost 5 bases, J lost 3 bases, and 11 bases lay in between.

This chain's CDR3 is CASSLAGTSNQPQHF. The DNA for the CDR3 is TGCGCCAGCAGCTTGGCAGGTACTAGCAATCAGCCCCAGCATTTT. The chain has TRBV5-1 and TRBJ1-5; D call uncertain. Trimming left V 0 bases short and J 0 bases short, with 7 bases between. Germline V gene data show CDR1 as SGHRS and CDR2 as YFSETQ. The CDR3 length is 15 residues.

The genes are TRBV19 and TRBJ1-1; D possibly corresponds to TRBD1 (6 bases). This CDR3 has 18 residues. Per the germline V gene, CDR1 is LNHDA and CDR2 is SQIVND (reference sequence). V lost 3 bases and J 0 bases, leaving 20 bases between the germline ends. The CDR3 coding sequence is TGTGCCAGTAGTATGAGACGACAGGCGATAATAGTGAACACTGAAGCTTTCTTT. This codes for CASSMRRQAIIVNTEAFF.

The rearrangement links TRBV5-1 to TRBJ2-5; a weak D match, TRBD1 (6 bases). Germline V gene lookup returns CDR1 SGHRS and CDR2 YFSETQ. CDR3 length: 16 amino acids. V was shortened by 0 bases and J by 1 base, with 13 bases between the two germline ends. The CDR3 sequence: CASSLASGHSQETQYF. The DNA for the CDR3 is TGCGCCAGCAGCTTGGCCTCGGGACATTCCCAAGAGACCCAGTACTTC.

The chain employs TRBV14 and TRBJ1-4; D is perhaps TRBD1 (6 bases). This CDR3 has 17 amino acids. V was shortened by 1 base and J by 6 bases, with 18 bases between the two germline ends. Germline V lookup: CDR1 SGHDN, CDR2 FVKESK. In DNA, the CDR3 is TGTGCCAGCAGCCAAGGCGGATTCCGGGGGGCTTATGAAAAACTGTTTTTT. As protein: CASSQGGFRGAYEKLFF.

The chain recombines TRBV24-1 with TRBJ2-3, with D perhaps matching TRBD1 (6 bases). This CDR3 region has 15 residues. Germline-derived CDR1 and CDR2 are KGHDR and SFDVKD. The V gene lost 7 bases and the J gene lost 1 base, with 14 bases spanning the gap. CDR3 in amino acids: CATSGRAGGTDTQYF. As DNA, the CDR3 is TGTGCCACCAGCGGTCGGGCAGGGGGCACAGATACGCAGTATTTT.

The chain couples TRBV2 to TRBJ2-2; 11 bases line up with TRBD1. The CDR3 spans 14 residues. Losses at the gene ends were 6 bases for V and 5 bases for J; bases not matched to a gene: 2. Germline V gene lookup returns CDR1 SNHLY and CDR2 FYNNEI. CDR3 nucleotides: TGTGCCAGCAGGGGACAGGGGGGGACCGGGGAGCTGTTTTTT. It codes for CASRGQGGTGELFF.

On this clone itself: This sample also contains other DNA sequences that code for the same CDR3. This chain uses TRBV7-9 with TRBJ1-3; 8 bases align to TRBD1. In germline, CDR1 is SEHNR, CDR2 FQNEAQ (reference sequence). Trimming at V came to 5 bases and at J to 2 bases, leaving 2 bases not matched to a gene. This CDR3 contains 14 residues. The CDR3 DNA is TGTGCCAGCAGCCTACAGGGGGCTGGAAACACCATATATTTT. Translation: CASSLQGAGNTIYF.

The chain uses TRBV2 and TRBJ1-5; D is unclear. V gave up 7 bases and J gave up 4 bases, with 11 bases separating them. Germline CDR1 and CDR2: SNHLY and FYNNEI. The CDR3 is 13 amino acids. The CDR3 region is CASNQDWNQPQHF. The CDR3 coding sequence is TGTGCCAGCAATCAGGATTGGAATCAGCCCCAGCATTTT.

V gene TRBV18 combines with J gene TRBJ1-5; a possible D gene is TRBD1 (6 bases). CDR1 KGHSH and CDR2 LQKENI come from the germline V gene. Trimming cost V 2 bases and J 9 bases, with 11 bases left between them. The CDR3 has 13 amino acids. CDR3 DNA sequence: TGTGCCAGCTCACCAGAGCCGGACAGGCCCCAGCATTTT. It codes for CASSPEPDRPQHF.

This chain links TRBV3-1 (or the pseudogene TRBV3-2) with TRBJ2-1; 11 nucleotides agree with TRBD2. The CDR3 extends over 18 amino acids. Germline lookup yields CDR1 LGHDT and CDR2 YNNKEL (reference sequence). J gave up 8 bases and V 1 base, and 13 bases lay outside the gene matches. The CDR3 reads CASSQASYLAGGIDEQFF. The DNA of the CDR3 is TGTGCCAGCAGCCAAGCCTCCTATCTAGCGGGGGGTATTGATGAGCAGTTCTTC.